This T cell receptor beta chain appears in the sequencing data of a study of T cells in Graves' hyperthyroidism and ophthalmopathy (dated by TCRdb to about 2019). For the wider study: Peripheral blood samples were taken at the time of initial diagnosis, prior to any treatment. A discovery cohort of approximately 100 patients, 43 with Graves' ophthalmopathy and fewer than 65 with stable Graves' hyperthyroidism, was used to find distinguishing TCR V-J signatures. Prospective prediction of ophthalmopathy was tested in an independent validation cohort consisting of roughly 19 hyperthyroidism patients and 15 to 17 patients who later progressed to ophthalmopathy. The approximately 100 discovery patients were divided at random into training and test sets in a 7:3 ratio. Thyroid tissue and blood T-cell repertoires from roughly 6 Graves' hyperthyroidism patients were also compared in the study. After sampling, hyperthyroidism patients received methimazole starting at 30 mg daily, and ophthalmopathy patients received high-dose intravenous methylprednisolone. TCR Vbeta CDR3 sequencing of 130 to 150 peripheral blood samples (approximately 44 ophthalmopathy, 75 hyperthyroidism and some 17 progressor patients) is reported in the paper. Overall study results and their limits: Most expanded thyroid clonotypes (frequency above 0.001) were also detected in blood, suggesting blood repertoires may reflect thyroid immune responses. Ophthalmopathy was separated from stable hyperthyroidism by a 13 V-J signature model, with approximately 86% sensitivity and approximately 81% specificity obtained in cross-validation and 80%/75% obtained in testing. In validation, progression to ophthalmopathy was predicted by the model with 70.59% sensitivity and roughly 72% specificity, a median of approximately 7.1 months before onset. No statistical method was used to fix the sample size in advance, and group allocation was not hidden from the investigators.

This clonotype was observed many times. Its antigen remains undetermined. No much larger clone is present one base from it, and per-base qualities are unavailable. The TCR beta CDR3 regions were amplified from RNA transcripts. For the first round of RT-PCR on the TCR CDR3, the HTBI primer set was used together with the Qiagen OneStep RT-PCR kit. A second multiplex PCR round built the libraries, followed by size selection and purification. Paired-end sequencing of the libraries was performed with 100 bp reads on an Illumina HiSeq2000. On the authors' methods: SOAPnuke was used to process the raw data, throwing out any read that contained adapters or uncalled bases, had a mean Phred below 15, or lacked an exact constant-primer or identifier match. COPE v1.2.5 was used to merge the high-quality paired reads, and each unique nucleotide sequence was defined as a clonotype. MiTCR v1.1 was used to align clonotypes to the IMGT TRBV, TRBD and TRBJ reference segments. Only V-J combinations with frequency above 0.0001, covering 99% to 99.2% of repertoires, were analysed. The TCS score was defined as the ratio of F50 (clonal expansion) to E x V (chaos), calculated using BLOSUM62-based TCRdist between CDR3 peptides within each V-J. Welch's t-statistics and random forest reduced just over 500 V-J features to fewer than 15, which were used in a naive Bayes classifier (R e1071). TCRdb passed the public sequencing reads through fastp at Q25 and MiXCR, retaining productive beta sequences. Each entry merges the rows of one CDR3 protein and shows their most common DNA and genes. The V and J calls shown here were made by TCRdb, not taken from the authors' results. The sample data list under 450,000 distinct CDR3 sequences, and 17% of these were observed just once. The ten most abundant clones make up 30% to 40% of the sample.

Hyperthyroidism patients were newly diagnosed, had a disease duration of under 2 months, and were aged 18 to 65 years. Exclusion was applied to patients with uncontrolled infections, other autoimmune diseases, pregnancy or lactation. Diagnoses were established on the basis of clinical symptoms, serum thyroxine and TRAb, thyroid ultrasound, and orbital computed tomography. Blood from progressor patients was drawn when they were first diagnosed with hyperthyroidism, before any ophthalmopathy symptoms appeared. Ficoll-Paque density gradient centrifugation was used to isolate PBMCs from 8.5 to 10 ml of fresh peripheral blood. Patients classed as progressors first received a Graves' hyperthyroidism diagnosis and then went on to develop ophthalmopathy during follow-up. Total RNA was extracted with Trizol reagent, and quality was checked on an Agilent 2100 Bioanalyzer. This receptor was identified in a young woman with Graves' hyperthyroidism that later progressed to Graves' ophthalmopathy. Sequences were obtained from blood.

The DNA sequence reads TGTGCCAGCTCCGACTCCGGGACCCACGAGCAGTACTTC. This codes for CASSDSGTHEQYF. This chain is built from TRBV27 and TRBJ2-7; the D gene cannot be resolved beyond TRBD1 or TRBD2, each matching 5 bases. CDR1 and CDR2, per the germline V gene (reference sequence), are MNHEY and SMNVEV. The CDR3 runs 13 residues from the cysteine to the phenylalanine. Solely the CDR3 DNA is kept, with 39 bases framed from the first base. Trimming costs V 8 bases and J 5 bases, and their ends lie 16 bases apart.